The rows below give T cell receptor beta chains drawn from one sample of a study of blood T cell repertoires in COVID-19. TCRdb keeps only in-frame clones here, not all; method: immunoSEQ multiplex PCR. Of roughly 100,000 clones in the sample, about 85% are singletons; the top ten hold 5.2%. The sequencing input was peripheral blood. Receptor source: a woman between 50 and 59 years old with COVID-19, enrolled during active disease. The CDR3 runs from the conserved cysteine through the conserved F or W. The D gene is left open where the match is weak. Only part of the rows carry a size: once, few, many, or a class if the clone is expanded.

CDR3: CASSSLTGTDTQYF; DNA: TGTGCCAGCAGCTCCCTTACGGGCACAGATACGCAGTATTTT; V: TRBV7-3; size: -; D: -; J: TRBJ2-3
CDR3: CASSDPGQTRSGSYNEQFF; DNA: TGCGCCAGCAGCGATCCGGGACAGACCCGATCCGGTTCCTACAATGAGCAGTTCTTC; V: TRBV5-1; size: -; D: TRBD1; J: TRBJ2-1
CDR3: CASSLQGIYGYTF; DNA: TGTGCCAGCAGCTTGCAGGGGATCTATGGCTACACCTTC; V: TRBV5-5; size: -; D: -; J: TRBJ1-2
CDR3: CASDLQGLGPQHF; DNA: TGTGCCAGCGATCTTCAGGGATTAGGGCCCCAGCATTTT; V: TRBV2; size: -; D: -; J: TRBJ1-5
CDR3: CASSLLAANNEQFF; DNA: TGTGCCAGCAGCTTGTTAGCGGCAAACAATGAGCAGTTCTTC; V: TRBV5-4; size: -; D: -; J: TRBJ2-1
CDR3: CASSSGLAGGFNEQFF; DNA: TGTGCCAGCAGCTCGGGACTAGCGGGGGGCTTCAATGAGCAGTTCTTC; V: TRBV5-5; size: -; D: TRBD2; J: TRBJ2-1
CDR3: CASNQGRGDQPQHF; DNA: TGTGCCAGCAACCAGGGCAGGGGAGATCAGCCCCAGCATTTT; V: TRBV6-5; size: -; D: -; J: TRBJ1-5
CDR3: CASNDRDYGYTF; DNA: TGTGCCAGTAATGACAGGGATTATGGCTACACCTTC; V: TRBV19; size: -; D: TRBD1; J: TRBJ1-2
CDR3: CAWSRVNTEAFF; DNA: TGTGCCTGGAGTCGGGTGAACACTGAAGCTTTCTTT; V: TRBV30; size: -; D: -; J: TRBJ1-1
CDR3: CAIRDAREGNTEAFF; DNA: TGTGCCATCAGGGACGCCAGGGAGGGGAACACTGAAGCTTTCTTT; V: TRBV10-3; size: -; D: -; J: TRBJ1-1
CDR3: CASSREGGLTDTQYF; DNA: TGTGCCAGCAGCCGAGAAGGTGGGCTCACAGATACGCAGTATTTT; V: TRBV4-2; size: -; D: -; J: TRBJ2-3
CDR3: CASSFGGNGYTF; DNA: TGTGCCAGCAGTTTTGGAGGGAATGGCTACACCTTC; V: TRBV12-3/TRBV12-4; size: -; D: -; J: TRBJ1-2
CDR3: CAIRPTSQETQYF; DNA: TGTGCCATCAGACCGACAAGCCAAGAGACCCAGTACTTC; V: TRBV10-3; size: once; D: -; J: TRBJ2-5
CDR3: CASSRTGGGVPGELFF; DNA: TGTGCCAGCAGTCGCACGGGAGGGGGAGTTCCCGGGGAGCTGTTTTTT; V: TRBV6-6; size: -; D: TRBD2; J: TRBJ2-2
CDR3: CASSLAMSGPGNTIYF; DNA: TGTGCCAGCAGCTTAGCGATGTCAGGGCCTGGAAACACCATATATTTT; V: TRBV7-9; size: few; D: -; J: TRBJ1-3
CDR3: CASRQTGGGGGELFF; DNA: TGCGCCAGCAGGCAGACAGGGGGCGGAGGCGGGGAGCTGTTTTTT; V: TRBV5-1; size: -; D: TRBD1; J: TRBJ2-2
CDR3: CASSFNGLYQETQYF; DNA: TGTGCCAGCAGCTTTAATGGACTGTACCAAGAGACCCAGTACTTC; V: TRBV7-2; size: -; D: -; J: TRBJ2-5
CDR3: CASSQGDYTRRTQYF; DNA: TGTGCCAGCAGCCAAGGGGACTATACACGACGGACCCAGTACTTC; V: TRBV3-1/TRBV3-2; size: -; D: TRBD2; J: TRBJ2-5
CDR3: CASSLNYMGQGGSGYTF; DNA: TGTGCCAGCAGCTTAAACTATATGGGACAGGGGGGGTCTGGCTACACCTTC; V: TRBV11-2; size: -; D: TRBD1; J: TRBJ1-2
CDR3: CASLPTGRASPLHF; DNA: TGTGCCAGTCTCCCTACAGGCAGGGCTTCACCCCTCCACTTT; V: TRBV6-5; size: -; D: -; J: TRBJ1-6
CDR3: CASSSLGGAIYEQYF; DNA: TGTGCCAGCAGTTCCCTGGGCGGGGCTATTTACGAGCAGTACTTC; V: TRBV6-5; size: -; D: -; J: TRBJ2-7
CDR3: CASSAAGTGDSGYTF; DNA: TGTGCCAGCAGCGCAGCCGGGACAGGGGACTCTGGCTACACCTTC; V: TRBV7-2; size: -; D: TRBD1; J: TRBJ1-2
CDR3: CASSLGQRYSNQPQHF; DNA: TGTGCCAGTAGTCTCGGACAGAGGTATAGCAATCAGCCCCAGCATTTT; V: TRBV19; size: -; D: -; J: TRBJ1-5
CDR3: CASRNQGAGGTEAFF; DNA: TGTGCCAGCAGAAATCAGGGAGCTGGGGGGACTGAAGCTTTCTTT; V: TRBV6-5; size: -; D: -; J: TRBJ1-1
CDR3: CASSPTSGGGETQYF; DNA: TGTGCCAGCAGCCCGACTAGCGGGGGAGGAGAGACCCAGTACTTC; V: TRBV7-2; size: -; D: TRBD2; J: TRBJ2-5
CDR3: CASSPGLAGYNEQFF; DNA: TGTGCCAGCAGCCCGGGGTTAGCGGGCTACAATGAGCAGTTCTTC; V: TRBV3-1/TRBV3-2; size: -; D: TRBD2; J: TRBJ2-1
CDR3: CASTSNYGYTF; DNA: TGTGCCAGCACTTCTAACTATGGCTACACCTTC; V: TRBV9; size: -; D: -; J: TRBJ1-2
CDR3: CASSLQGANYGYTF; DNA: TGTGCCAGCAGCCTACAGGGTGCTAACTATGGCTACACCTTC; V: TRBV6-5; size: -; D: -; J: TRBJ1-2
CDR3: CASSIRPSGVNEQFF; DNA: TGTGCCAGTAGTATACGCCCTAGCGGGGTCAATGAGCAGTTCTTC; V: TRBV19; size: -; D: TRBD2; J: TRBJ2-1
CDR3: CASSSPRASGYEQYF; DNA: TGTGCCAGCAGCTCCCCAAGAGCTAGTGGCTACGAGCAGTACTTC; V: TRBV11-2; size: -; D: -; J: TRBJ2-7
CDR3: CASSVRQSTDTQYF; DNA: TGTGCCAGCAGCGTCAGGCAGAGCACAGATACGCAGTATTTT; V: TRBV9; size: -; D: -; J: TRBJ2-3
CDR3: CASSRTGQQTQYF; DNA: TGTGCCAGCAGCCGCACAGGGCAGCAGACCCAGTACTTC; V: TRBV2; size: -; D: -; J: TRBJ2-5
CDR3: CATSRDHAGDHEQYF; DNA: TGTGCCACCAGCAGAGATCATGCAGGGGACCACGAGCAGTACTTC; V: TRBV15; size: -; D: -; J: TRBJ2-7
CDR3: CASSVRSNQPQHF; DNA: TGTGCCAGCAGCGTCAGAAGCAATCAGCCCCAGCATTTT; V: TRBV5-6; size: once; D: -; J: TRBJ1-5
CDR3: CASSLRSGGRETQYF; DNA: TGTGCCAGCAGCTTAAGGTCGGGGGGGAGAGAGACCCAGTACTTC; V: TRBV7-9; size: -; D: TRBD2; J: TRBJ2-5
CDR3: CASSYPEIQETQYF; DNA: TGTGCCAGCAGTTACCCGGAGATCCAAGAGACCCAGTACTTC; V: TRBV6-6; size: -; D: -; J: TRBJ2-5
CDR3: CASSQEFQAGYNEQFF; DNA: TGCGCCAGCAGCCAAGAATTTCAAGCTGGCTACAATGAGCAGTTCTTC; V: TRBV4-3; size: few; D: -; J: TRBJ2-1
CDR3: CASLLNTEAFF; DNA: TGTGCCAGTCTTTTGAACACTGAAGCTTTCTTT; V: TRBV28; size: -; D: -; J: TRBJ1-1
CDR3: CASSLARGQGYNEQFF; DNA: TGCGCCAGCAGCTTGGCCCGGGGACAGGGGTACAATGAGCAGTTCTTC; V: TRBV5-1; size: -; D: TRBD1; J: TRBJ2-1
CDR3: CASSQGTGNNSPLHF; DNA: TGTGCCAGCAGCCAAGGGACAGGGAATAATTCACCCCTCCACTTT; V: TRBV3-1/TRBV3-2; size: -; D: TRBD1; J: TRBJ1-6
CDR3: CASSLYYRDHEQYF; DNA: TGTGCCAGCAGTTTATACTACAGGGACCACGAGCAGTACTTC; V: TRBV28; size: -; D: -; J: TRBJ2-7
CDR3: CASSVVPGPPYNEQFF; DNA: TGTGCCAGCAGCGTAGTACCAGGGCCCCCGTACAATGAGCAGTTCTTC; V: TRBV9; size: once; D: -; J: TRBJ2-1
CDR3: CAWSVTKADTQYF; DNA: TGTGCCTGGAGTGTTACTAAGGCAGATACGCAGTATTTT; V: TRBV30; size: -; D: -; J: TRBJ2-3
CDR3: CASSFPLAGASTDTQYF; DNA: TGTGCCAGCAGTTTCCCTCTAGCGGGAGCAAGCACAGATACGCAGTATTTT; V: TRBV6-2/TRBV6-3; size: few; D: TRBD2; J: TRBJ2-3
CDR3: CASSQETLVGAGDNEQFF; DNA: TGCGCCAGCAGCCAAGAAACTCTGGTGGGGGCTGGGGACAATGAGCAGTTCTTC; V: TRBV4-1; size: -; D: -; J: TRBJ2-1
CDR3: CASSFPTVNTEAFF; DNA: TGTGCCAGCAGCTTCCCGACAGTTAACACTGAAGCTTTCTTT; V: TRBV11-2; size: -; D: -; J: TRBJ1-1
CDR3: CASSRPGGQGNNEQFF; DNA: TGCGCCAGCAGCCGCCCGGGGGGACAGGGGAACAATGAGCAGTTCTTC; V: TRBV5-1; size: -; D: TRBD1; J: TRBJ2-1
CDR3: CASSGAGTSKETQYF; DNA: TGCGCCAGCAGCGGAGCCGGGACTAGTAAAGAGACCCAGTACTTC; V: TRBV5-1; size: -; D: TRBD2; J: TRBJ2-5
CDR3: CASSYSGAGNTIYF; DNA: TGTGCCAGCAGTTACTCAGGGGCTGGAAACACCATATATTTT; V: TRBV6-5; size: -; D: -; J: TRBJ1-3
CDR3: CASSTGVNTEAFF; DNA: TGTGCCAGCAGTACAGGCGTTAACACTGAAGCTTTCTTT; V: TRBV6-6; size: few; D: -; J: TRBJ1-1
CDR3: CASSLWDSDTEAFF; DNA: TGCGCCAGCAGCCTCTGGGACAGTGACACTGAAGCTTTCTTT; V: TRBV4-1; size: once; D: TRBD1; J: TRBJ1-1
CDR3: CASRWRTEYYGYTF; DNA: TGTGCCAGCAGGTGGAGGACGGAATACTATGGCTACACCTTC; V: TRBV28; size: -; D: -; J: TRBJ1-2
CDR3: CAISESIAGINQPQHF; DNA: TGTGCCATCAGTGAGTCGATCGCGGGGATCAATCAGCCCCAGCATTTT; V: TRBV10-3; size: -; D: -; J: TRBJ1-5
CDR3: CASSPNQGTLGGYTF; DNA: TGTGCCAGCAGTCCTAATCAGGGAACCCTCGGTGGCTACACCTTC; V: TRBV7-2; size: -; D: -; J: TRBJ1-2
CDR3: CASSILQGADGYTF; DNA: TGTGCCAGTAGTATCCTTCAAGGGGCGGATGGCTACACCTTC; V: TRBV19; size: -; D: -; J: TRBJ1-2
CDR3: CASSYSGGSLYGYTF; DNA: TGTGCCAGCAGTTACTCCGGGGGGTCTCTCTATGGCTACACCTTC; V: TRBV6-2/TRBV6-3; size: -; D: -; J: TRBJ1-2
CDR3: CASSQNSAGERLAFF; DNA: TGTGCCAGCAGCCAAAATTCGGCAGGGGAGAGGTTGGCTTTCTTT; V: TRBV16; size: -; D: -; J: TRBJ1-1
CDR3: CASSPTRGLRTEAFF; DNA: TGTGCCAGCAGCCCCACGCGGGGGCTTCGGACTGAAGCTTTCTTT; V: TRBV3-1/TRBV3-2; size: -; D: -; J: TRBJ1-1
CDR3: CASSLVAGTNEKLFF; DNA: TGTGCCAGCAGCTTGGTGGCAGGGACTAATGAAAAACTGTTTTTT; V: TRBV5-5; size: -; D: -; J: TRBJ1-4